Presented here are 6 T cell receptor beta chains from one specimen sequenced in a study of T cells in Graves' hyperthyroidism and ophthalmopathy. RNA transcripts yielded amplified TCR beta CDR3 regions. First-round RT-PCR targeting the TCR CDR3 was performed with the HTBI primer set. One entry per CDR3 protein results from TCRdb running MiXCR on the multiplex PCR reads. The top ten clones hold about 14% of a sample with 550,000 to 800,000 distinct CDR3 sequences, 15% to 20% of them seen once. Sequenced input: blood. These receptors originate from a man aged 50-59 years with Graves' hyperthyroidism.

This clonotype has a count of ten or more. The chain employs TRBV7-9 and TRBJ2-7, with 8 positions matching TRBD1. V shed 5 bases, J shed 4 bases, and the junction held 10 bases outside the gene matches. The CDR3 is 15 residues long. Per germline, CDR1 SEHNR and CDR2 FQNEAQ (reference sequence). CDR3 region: CASSRRDRSVYEQYF. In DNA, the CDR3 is TGTGCCAGCAGCAGGCGGGACAGGTCGGTTTACGAGCAGTACTTC.

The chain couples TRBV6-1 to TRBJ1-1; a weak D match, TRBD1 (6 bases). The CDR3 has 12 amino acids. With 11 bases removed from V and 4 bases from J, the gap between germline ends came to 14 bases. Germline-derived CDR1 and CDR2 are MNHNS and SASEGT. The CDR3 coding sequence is TGTGCCGTACGACGAGGGGGCACTGAAGCTTTCTTT. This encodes CAVRRGGTEAFF.

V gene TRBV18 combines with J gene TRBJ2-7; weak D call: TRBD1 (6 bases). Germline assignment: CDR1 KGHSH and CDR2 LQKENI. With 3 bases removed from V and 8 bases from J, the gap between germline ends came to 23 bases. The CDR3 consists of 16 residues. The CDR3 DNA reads TGTGCCAGCTCACCTAACGAGGGCAGGGGATGGCAAAAGCAGTACTTC. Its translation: CASSPNEGRGWQKQYF.

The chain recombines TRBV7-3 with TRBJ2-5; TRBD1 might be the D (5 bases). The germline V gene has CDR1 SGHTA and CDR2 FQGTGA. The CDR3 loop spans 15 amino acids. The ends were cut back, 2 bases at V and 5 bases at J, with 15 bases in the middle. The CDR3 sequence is CASSLGSGYLETQYF. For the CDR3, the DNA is TGTGCCAGCAGCTTAGGATCAGGGTATTTGGAGACCCAGTACTTC.

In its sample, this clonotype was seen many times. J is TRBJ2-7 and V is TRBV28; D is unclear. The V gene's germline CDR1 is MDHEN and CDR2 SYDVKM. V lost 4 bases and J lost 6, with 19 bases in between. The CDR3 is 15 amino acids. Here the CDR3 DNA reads TGTGCCAGCAGTTCCCTGGCTGCCGGTGTATCCGAGCAGTACTTC. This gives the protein CASSSLAAGVSEQYF. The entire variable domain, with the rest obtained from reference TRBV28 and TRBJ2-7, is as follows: DVKVTQSSRYLVKRTGEKVFLECVQDMDHENMFWYRQDPGLGLRLIYFSYDVKMKEKGDIPEGYSVSREKKERFSLILESASTNQTSMYLCASSSLAAGVSEQYFGPGTRLTVT.

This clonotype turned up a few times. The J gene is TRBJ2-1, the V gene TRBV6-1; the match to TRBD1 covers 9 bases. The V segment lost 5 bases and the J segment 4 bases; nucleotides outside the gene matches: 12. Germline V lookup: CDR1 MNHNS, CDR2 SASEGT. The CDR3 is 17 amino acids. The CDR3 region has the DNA TGTGCCAGCAGTCCTTCGACAGGGGGGGAATCATACAATGAGCAGTTCTTC. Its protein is CASSPSTGGESYNEQFF.